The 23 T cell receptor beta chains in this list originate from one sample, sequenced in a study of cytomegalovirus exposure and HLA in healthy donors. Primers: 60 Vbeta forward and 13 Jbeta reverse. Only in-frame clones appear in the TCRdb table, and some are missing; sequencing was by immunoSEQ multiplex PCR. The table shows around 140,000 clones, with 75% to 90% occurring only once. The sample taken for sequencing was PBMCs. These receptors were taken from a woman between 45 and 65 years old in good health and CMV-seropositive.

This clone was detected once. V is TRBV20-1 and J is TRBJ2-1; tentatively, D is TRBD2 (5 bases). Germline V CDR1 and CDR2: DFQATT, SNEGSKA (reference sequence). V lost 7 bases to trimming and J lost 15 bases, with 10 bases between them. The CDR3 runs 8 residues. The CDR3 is CSDGMGFF. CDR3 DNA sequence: TGCAGTGACGGGATGGGGTTCTTC.

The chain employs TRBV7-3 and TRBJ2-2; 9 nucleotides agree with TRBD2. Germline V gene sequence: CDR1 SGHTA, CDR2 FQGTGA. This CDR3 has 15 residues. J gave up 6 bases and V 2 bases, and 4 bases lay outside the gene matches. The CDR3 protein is CASSLAGGYSGELFF. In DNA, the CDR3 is TGTGCCAGCAGCTTAGCGGGAGGGTATTCCGGGGAGCTGTTTTTT.

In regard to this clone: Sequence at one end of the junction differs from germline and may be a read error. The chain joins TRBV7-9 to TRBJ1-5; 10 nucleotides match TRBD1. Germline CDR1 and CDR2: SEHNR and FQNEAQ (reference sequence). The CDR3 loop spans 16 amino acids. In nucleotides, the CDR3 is TGTTCCAGCAGCTACACCGGGACAGGGGGCAATCAGCCCCAGCATTTT. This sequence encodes CSSSYTGTGGNQPQHF.

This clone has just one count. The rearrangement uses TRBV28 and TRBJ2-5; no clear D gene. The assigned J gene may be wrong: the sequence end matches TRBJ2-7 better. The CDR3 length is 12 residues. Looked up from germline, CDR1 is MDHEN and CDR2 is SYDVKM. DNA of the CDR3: TGTGCCAGCAGTTTAAATGGGCGCGAGCAGTACTTC. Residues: CASSLNGREQYF.

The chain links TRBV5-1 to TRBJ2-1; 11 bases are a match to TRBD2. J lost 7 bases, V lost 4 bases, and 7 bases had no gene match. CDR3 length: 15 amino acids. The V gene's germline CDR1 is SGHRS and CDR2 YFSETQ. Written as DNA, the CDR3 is TGCGCCAGCAGCCGGGATAGCGGGAGGGTTAATGAGCAGTTCTTC. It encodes CASSRDSGRVNEQFF. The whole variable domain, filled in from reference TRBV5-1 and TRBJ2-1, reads KAGVTQTPRYLIKTRGQQVTLSCSPISGHRSVSWYQQTPGQGLQFLFEYFSETQRNKGNFPGRFSGRQFSNSRSEMNVSTLELGDSALYLCASSRDSGRVNEQFFGPGTRLTVL.

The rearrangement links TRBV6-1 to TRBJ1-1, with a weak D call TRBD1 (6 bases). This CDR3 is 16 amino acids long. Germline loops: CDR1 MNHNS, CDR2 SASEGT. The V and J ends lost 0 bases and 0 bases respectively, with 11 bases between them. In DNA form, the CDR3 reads TGTGCCAGCAGTGAAGCGGTGAACAGGGTGAACACTGAAGCTTTCTTT. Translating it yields CASSEAVNRVNTEAFF.

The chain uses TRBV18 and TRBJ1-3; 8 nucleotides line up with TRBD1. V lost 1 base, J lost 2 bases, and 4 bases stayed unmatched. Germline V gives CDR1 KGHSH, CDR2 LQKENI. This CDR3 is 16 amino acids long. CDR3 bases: TGTGCCAGCTCACCACGACAGGGGACTGCTGGAAACACCATATATTTT. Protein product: CASSPRQGTAGNTIYF.

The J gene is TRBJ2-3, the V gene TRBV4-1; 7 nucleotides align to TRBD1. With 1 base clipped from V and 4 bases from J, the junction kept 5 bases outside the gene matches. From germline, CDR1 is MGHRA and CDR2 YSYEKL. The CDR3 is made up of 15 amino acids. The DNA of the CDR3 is TGCGCCAGCAGCCAAGCTATTCAGGGGGCAGATACGCAGTATTTT. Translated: CASSQAIQGADTQYF.

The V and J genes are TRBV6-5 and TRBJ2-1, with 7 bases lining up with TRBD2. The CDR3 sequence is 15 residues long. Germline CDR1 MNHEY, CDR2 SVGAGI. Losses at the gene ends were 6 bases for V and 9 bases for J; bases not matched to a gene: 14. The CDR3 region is CASSIGLGLLSEQFF. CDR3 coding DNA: TGTGCCAGCAGCATTGGACTAGGATTATTGAGTGAGCAGTTCTTC.

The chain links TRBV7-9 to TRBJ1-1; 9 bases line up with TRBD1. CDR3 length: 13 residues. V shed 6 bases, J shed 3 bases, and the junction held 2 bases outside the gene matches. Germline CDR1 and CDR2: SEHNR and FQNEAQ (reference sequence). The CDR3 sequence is CASRGQGDTEAFF. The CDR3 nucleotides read TGTGCCAGCAGGGGACAGGGAGACACTGAAGCTTTCTTT. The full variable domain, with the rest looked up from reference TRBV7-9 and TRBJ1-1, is DTGVSQNPRHKITKRGQNVTFRCDPISEHNRLYWYRQTLGQGPEFLTYFQNEAQLEKSRLLSDRFSAERPKGSFSTLEIQRTEQGDSAMYLCASRGQGDTEAFFGQGTRLTVV.

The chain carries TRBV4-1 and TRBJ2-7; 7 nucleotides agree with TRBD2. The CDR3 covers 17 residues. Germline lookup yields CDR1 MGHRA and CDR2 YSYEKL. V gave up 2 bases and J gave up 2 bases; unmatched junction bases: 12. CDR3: CASSQTTPGEGAYEQYF. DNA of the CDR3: TGCGCCAGCAGCCAAACCACCCCGGGGGAGGGCGCCTACGAGCAGTACTTC.

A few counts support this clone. CDR3 coding DNA: TGTGCCAGCAGCCGACAGGGATTCGATGGCTACACCTTC. Its translation is CASSRQGFDGYTF. The V and J genes are TRBV6-1 and TRBJ1-2; 7 nucleotides match TRBD1. Germline loops: CDR1 MNHNS, CDR2 SASEGT. This CDR3 spans 13 amino acids. With V trimmed by 6 bases and J by 6 bases, 7 bases remained unmatched.

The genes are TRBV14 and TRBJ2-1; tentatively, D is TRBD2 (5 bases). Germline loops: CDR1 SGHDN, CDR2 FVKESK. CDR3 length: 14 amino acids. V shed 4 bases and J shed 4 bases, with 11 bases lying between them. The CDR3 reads CASSRSGQYNEQFF. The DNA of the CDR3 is TGTGCCAGCAGCCGGAGCGGTCAGTACAATGAGCAGTTCTTC.

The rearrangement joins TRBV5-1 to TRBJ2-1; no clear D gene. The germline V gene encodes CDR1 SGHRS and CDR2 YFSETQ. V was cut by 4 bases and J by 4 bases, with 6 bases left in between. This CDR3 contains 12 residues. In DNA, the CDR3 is TGCGCCAGCAGCCAGGCTTACAATGAGCAGTTCTTC. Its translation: CASSQAYNEQFF. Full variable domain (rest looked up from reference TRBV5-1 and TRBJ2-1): KAGVTQTPRYLIKTRGQQVTLSCSPISGHRSVSWYQQTPGQGLQFLFEYFSETQRNKGNFPGRFSGRQFSNSRSEMNVSTLELGDSALYLCASSQAYNEQFFGPGTRLTVL.

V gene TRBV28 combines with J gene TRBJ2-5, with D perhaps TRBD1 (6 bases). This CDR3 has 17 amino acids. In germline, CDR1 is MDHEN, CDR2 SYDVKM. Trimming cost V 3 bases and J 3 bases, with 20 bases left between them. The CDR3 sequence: CASSLPVYRAVEETQYF. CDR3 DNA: TGTGCCAGCAGTTTGCCGGTCTACAGGGCCGTGGAAGAGACCCAGTACTTC.

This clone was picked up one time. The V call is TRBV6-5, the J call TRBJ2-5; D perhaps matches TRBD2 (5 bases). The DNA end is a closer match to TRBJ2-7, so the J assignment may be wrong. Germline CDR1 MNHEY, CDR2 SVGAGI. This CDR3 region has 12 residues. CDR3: CASRDSGGEQYF. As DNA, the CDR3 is TGTGCCAGCAGGGACTCCGGAGGCGAGCAGTACTTC.

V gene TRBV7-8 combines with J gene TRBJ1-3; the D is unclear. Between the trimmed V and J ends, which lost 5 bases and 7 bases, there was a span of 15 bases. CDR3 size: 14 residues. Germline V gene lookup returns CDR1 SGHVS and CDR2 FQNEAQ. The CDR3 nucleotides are TGTGCCAGCAGCCTTGCGGGGATACTCAACACCATATATTTT. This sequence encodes CASSLAGILNTIYF.

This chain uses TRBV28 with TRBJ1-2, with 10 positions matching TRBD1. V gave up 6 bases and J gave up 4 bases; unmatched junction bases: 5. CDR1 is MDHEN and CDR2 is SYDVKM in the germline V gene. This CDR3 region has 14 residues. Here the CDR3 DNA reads TGTGCCAGCAGCCCGGGACAGGGGCCCTATGGCTACACCTTC. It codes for CASSPGQGPYGYTF.

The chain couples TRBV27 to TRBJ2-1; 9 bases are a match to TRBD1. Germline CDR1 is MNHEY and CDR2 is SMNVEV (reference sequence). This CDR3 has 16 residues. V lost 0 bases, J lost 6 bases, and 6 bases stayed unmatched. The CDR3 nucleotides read TGTGCCAGCAGTTTATCTTACGGGACAGGGCGCAATGAGCAGTTCTTC. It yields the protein CASSLSYGTGRNEQFF.

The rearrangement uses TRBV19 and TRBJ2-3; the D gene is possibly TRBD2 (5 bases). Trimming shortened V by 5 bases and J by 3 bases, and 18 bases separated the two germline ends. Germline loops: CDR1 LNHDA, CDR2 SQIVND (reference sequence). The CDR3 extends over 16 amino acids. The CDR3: CASSGLASVGTDTQYF. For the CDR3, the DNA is TGTGCCAGTAGTGGTCTAGCATCCGTAGGAACAGATACGCAGTATTTT.

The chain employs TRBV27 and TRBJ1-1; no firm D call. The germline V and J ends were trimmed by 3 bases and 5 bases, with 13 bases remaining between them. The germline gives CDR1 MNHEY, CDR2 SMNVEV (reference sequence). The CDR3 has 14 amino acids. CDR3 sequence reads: CASSFNPAATEAFF. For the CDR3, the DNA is TGTGCCAGCAGTTTCAATCCGGCGGCAACTGAAGCTTTCTTT.

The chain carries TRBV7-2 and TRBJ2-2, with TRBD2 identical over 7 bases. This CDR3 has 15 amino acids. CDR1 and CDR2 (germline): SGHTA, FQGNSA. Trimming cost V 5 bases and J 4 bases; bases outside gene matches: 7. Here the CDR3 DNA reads TGTGCCAGCAGCAGGTTGGGCGGGGGCACCGGGGAGCTGTTTTTT. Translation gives CASSRLGGGTGELFF.

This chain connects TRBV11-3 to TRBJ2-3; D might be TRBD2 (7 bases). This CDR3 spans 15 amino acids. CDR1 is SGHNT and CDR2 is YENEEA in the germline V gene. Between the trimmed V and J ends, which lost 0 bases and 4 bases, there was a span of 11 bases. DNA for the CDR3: TGTGCCAGCAGCTTAGAGGGGGGGCCCGCAGATACGCAGTATTTT. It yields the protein CASSLEGGPADTQYF.